The 21 T cell receptor beta chains below were found in one sample sequenced in a study of identical twins. TCRdb recomputed calls from the 5' RACE reads with MiXCR, one row per CDR3 protein. Of about 890,000 distinct CDR3 sequences in the sample, about 12% were seen once. The same data also contributed to another study, on yellow fever vaccine responses in identical twins.

The material sequenced was PBMCs. The source is a woman aged 18 to 35 in good health.

The chain joins TRBV10-3 to TRBJ2-1; D perhaps matches TRBD2 (6 bases). Germline V lookup: CDR1 ENHRY, CDR2 SYGVKD. The CDR3 length is 13 residues. With 6 bases removed from V and 8 bases from J, the gap between germline ends came to 14 bases. The CDR3 loop reads CAISLLAWDEQFF. As DNA, the CDR3 is TGTGCCATCAGCCTCCTAGCGTGGGATGAGCAGTTCTTC.

The chain joins TRBV3-1 to TRBJ2-7; D remains unclear. Germline lookup yields CDR1 LGHDT and CDR2 YNNKEL (reference sequence). The CDR3 sequence is 12 residues long. Trimming took 1 base from V and 5 from J, leaving 6 bases between them. CDR3 loop: CASSQAPDEQYF. CDR3 bases: TGTGCCAGCAGCCAAGCTCCGGACGAGCAGTACTTC.

This clonotype was counted only a few times. The rearrangement joins TRBV2 to TRBJ2-5; D might be TRBD1 (6 bases). This CDR3 has 17 residues. V lost 4 bases and J 0 bases, leaving 18 bases between the germline ends. Germline V gene data show CDR1 as SNHLY and CDR2 as FYNNEI. The CDR3 here is CASSGIKGQPYQETQYF. As DNA, the CDR3 is TGTGCCAGCAGTGGTATTAAGGGACAACCGTACCAAGAGACCCAGTACTTC.

The J gene is TRBJ1-1, the V gene TRBV6-1; D might be TRBD1 (5 bases). Germline loops: CDR1 MNHNS, CDR2 SASEGT. The V end lost 6 bases, the J end lost 0 bases, and 14 bases lay between the germline ends. The CDR3 consists of 15 residues. The CDR3 loop reads CASRRTGPLNTEAFF. In DNA, the CDR3 is TGTGCCAGCAGACGAACAGGTCCCCTGAACACTGAAGCTTTCTTT.

The chain is built from TRBV11-1 and TRBJ2-1; D remains ambiguous. Germline V gene data show CDR1 as SGHAT and CDR2 as FQDESV (reference sequence). This CDR3 comprises 18 residues. V was cut by 3 bases and J by 4 bases, with 22 bases left in between. The CDR3 sequence: CASSLHRQLALRYNEQFF. CDR3 coding DNA: TGTGCCAGCAGCTTGCATCGCCAGCTCGCTCTCCGATACAATGAGCAGTTCTTC.

Comments on this clonotype: One end of the junction is discordant with germline, which a read error may explain. V and J are TRBV20-1 and TRBJ2-4, with D tentatively TRBD1 (5 bases). Germline V lookup: CDR1 DFQATT, CDR2 SNEGSKA (reference sequence). The CDR3 covers 15 residues. The CDR3, as DNA: TGCAGTGCTCCGGACACTTTATACCCCAAAAGCATTCAGTACTTC. It encodes CSAPDTLYPKSIQYF.

The V and J genes are TRBV5-1 and TRBJ2-3; D call uncertain. V was pared by 0 bases and J by 2 bases, with 10 bases between. CDR1 and CDR2 (germline): SGHRS, YFSETQ. The CDR3 has 15 residues. This CDR3 reads CASSLGTPNTDTQYF. The CDR3 nucleotides are TGCGCCAGCAGCTTGGGGACCCCGAACACAGATACGCAGTATTTT.

This clonotype has ten or more counts. The rearrangement links TRBV5-1 to TRBJ2-7; no clear D gene. V lost 0 bases, J lost 6 bases, and 10 bases lay in between. The CDR3 is 13 residues long. CDR1 and CDR2 (germline): SGHRS, YFSETQ. CDR3 DNA sequence: TGCGCCAGCAGCTTGGTGGACGGCTCCGAGCAGTACGTC. Protein: CASSLVDGSEQYV.

This chain links TRBV19 with TRBJ1-5, with unresolved D. Per the germline V gene, CDR1 is LNHDA and CDR2 is SQIVND (reference sequence). This CDR3 has 14 amino acids. Trimming pared 1 base from V and 2 bases from J, leaving 6 bases between. The CDR3 reads CASSIVEGNQPQHF. CDR3 nucleotides: TGTGCCAGTAGTATAGTAGAGGGCAATCAGCCCCAGCATTTT.

This clonotype was recorded many times. The V gene is TRBV10-3, the J gene TRBJ2-3; D may be TRBD2 (6 bases). Trimming shortened V by 0 bases and J by 5 bases, and 9 bases separated the two germline ends. Germline lookup yields CDR1 ENHRY and CDR2 SYGVKD. There are 14 residues in the CDR3. The CDR3: CAISESGGVDTQYF. Written as DNA, the CDR3 is TGTGCCATCAGTGAGTCCGGCGGGGTAGATACGCAGTATTTT.

This clonotype was seen a handful of times. The DNA of the CDR3 is TGTGCCAGCAGCCCCGGGGACTCCAGGATCAACACCGGGGAGCTGTTTTTT. Encoded protein: CASSPGDSRINTGELFF. J is TRBJ2-2 and V is TRBV5-6; D perhaps matches TRBD2 (6 bases). CDR1 is SGHDT, CDR2 YYEEEE, per germline. This CDR3 spans 17 amino acids. The germline V and J ends were trimmed by 4 bases and 2 bases, with 18 bases remaining between them. The full variable domain, rest sourced from reference TRBV5-6 and TRBJ2-2, is DAGVTQSPTHLIKTRGQQVTLRCSPKSGHDTVSWYQQALGQGPQFIFQYYEEEERQRGNFPDRFSGHQFPNYSSELNVNALLLGDSALYLCASSPGDSRINTGELFFGEGSRLTVL.

The chain uses TRBV6-1 and TRBJ2-7; perhaps TRBD1 as D (6 bases). V lost 7 bases, J lost 0 bases, and 22 bases lay in between. Germline V gene sequence: CDR1 MNHNS, CDR2 SASEGT. The CDR3 runs to 17 residues. The CDR3: CASTQLPGHAISYEQYV. In nucleotides, the CDR3 is TGTGCCAGCACACAGCTGCCGGGACACGCTATCTCCTACGAGCAGTACGTC.

The CDR3 nucleotides read TGTGCCAGCAGCCCGAGATCCGGGACAGGGACGGACGAGCAGTACTTC. Protein: CASSPRSGTGTDEQYF. This sequence joins TRBV3-1 and TRBJ2-7, with 9 nucleotides matching TRBD1. From germline, CDR1 is LGHDT and CDR2 YNNKEL (reference sequence). The V and J ends lost 4 bases and 5 bases, in that order; junction bases with no gene match: 12. This CDR3 spans 16 amino acids.

V gene TRBV9 combines with J gene TRBJ2-1; perhaps TRBD2 as D (5 bases). Looked up from germline, CDR1 is SGDLS and CDR2 is YYNGEE. CDR3 length equals 13 residues. Trimming pared 4 bases from V and 8 bases from J, leaving 13 bases between. This chain's CDR3 is CASSPTNGDEQFF. The DNA of the CDR3 is TGTGCCAGCAGCCCCACTAACGGGGATGAGCAGTTCTTC.

The sample holds a few counts of this clonotype. The rearrangement joins TRBV4-1 to TRBJ2-3, with D tentatively TRBD2 (6 bases). Germline V lookup: CDR1 MGHRA, CDR2 YSYEKL. With 7 bases removed from V and 5 bases from J, the gap between germline ends came to 22 bases. This CDR3 spans 16 amino acids. CDR3 in DNA: TGCGCCAGCACCCCGCGGGCAGCCGCCGGGAGAGATACGCAGTATTTT. It is translated as CASTPRAAAGRDTQYF.

The chain recombines TRBV11-2 with TRBJ2-4; D is possibly TRBD1 (6 bases). Trimming took off 1 base at V and 4 bases at J, with 8 bases between the two ends. The CDR3 is 14 amino acids. In germline, CDR1 is SGHAT, CDR2 FQNNGV. The CDR3 region has the DNA TGTGCCAGCAGCTTAGCAGGACAGAAAAACATTCAGTACTTC. As protein: CASSLAGQKNIQYF.

V usage is TRBV28 and J usage is TRBJ1-1, with D unclear. V was cut by 7 bases and J by 3 bases, with 24 bases left in between. Germline CDR1 MDHEN, CDR2 SYDVKM. This CDR3 region has 17 residues. DNA of the CDR3: TGTGCCAGCAACCGAAAGATCGGGGATAGCTTCGACACTGAAGCTTTCTTT. It translates to CASNRKIGDSFDTEAFF.

This clonotype showed up just a few times. The gene calls are TRBV29-1 and TRBJ1-2; D may be TRBD1 (5 bases). Germline CDR1 is SQVTM and CDR2 is ANQGSEA. This CDR3 spans 16 amino acids. V lost 6 bases and J lost 4, with 24 bases in between. This CDR3 reads CSVRLQGGPDPYGYTF. CDR3 nucleotides: TGCAGCGTCCGCCTTCAGGGAGGGCCCGACCCCTATGGCTACACCTTC. Combining the CDR3 with reference TRBV29-1 and TRBJ1-2 gives the whole variable domain SAVISQKPSRDICQRGTSLTIQCQVDSQVTMMFWYRQQPGQSLTLIATANQGSEATYESGFVIDKFPISRPNLTFSTLTVSNMSPEDSSIYLCSVRLQGGPDPYGYTFGSGTRLTVV.

This clonotype has only a few counts. The chain joins TRBV6-5 to TRBJ1-1; D perhaps matches TRBD1 (6 bases). CDR1 is MNHEY, CDR2 SVGAGI, per germline. The CDR3 spans 17 residues. Trimming left V 4 bases short and J 0 bases short, with 18 bases between. The CDR3 region is CASSSIGQRFMNTEAFF. The CDR3 region has the DNA TGTGCCAGCAGTTCTATCGGACAGCGGTTTATGAACACTGAAGCTTTCTTT.

This clonotype was detected only a few times. The chain recombines TRBV20-1 with TRBJ2-7, with a possible D match to TRBD2 (6 bases). Germline V gene data show CDR1 as DFQATT and CDR2 as SNEGSKA (reference sequence). The CDR3 runs to 15 residues. V was trimmed by 5 bases and J by 5 bases, leaving 22 bases between them. CDR3 residues: CSAFSPQQGGNEQYF. The CDR3 DNA follows: TGCAGTGCTTTTTCCCCTCAGCAGGGAGGTAACGAGCAGTACTTC.

Ten or more counts support this clonotype. The rearrangement joins TRBV9 to TRBJ1-5; D unresolved. Germline assignment: CDR1 SGDLS and CDR2 YYNGEE. The CDR3 is 13 amino acids. V was cut by 3 bases and J by 9 bases, with 13 bases left in between. CDR3 amino acids: CASSENGVSPQHF. CDR3 in DNA: TGTGCCAGCAGCGAGAACGGGGTTTCGCCCCAGCATTTT.